This T cell receptor (beta chain) was sequenced for a study of blood T cell repertoires in COVID-19. At the level of the study: Acute and convalescent COVID-19 samples came from the United States, Italy and Spain.

The CDR3 sequence is 15 residues long. Trimming cost V 5 bases and J 1 base, with 15 bases left between them. Looked up from germline, CDR1 is MNHEY and CDR2 is SVGAGI. Produced via immunoSEQ multiplex PCR; TCRdb's table is partial and in-frame only. The table lists under 200,000 clones, around 80% of them singletons. Sample: PBMCs or T cells enriched from blood (not recorded which). This rearrangement joins TRBV6-5 to TRBJ2-7; D perhaps matches TRBD1 (5 bases). This receptor was taken from a woman aged 70-85 years in a cohort exposed to, infected with or recovered from COVID-19 (not recorded which). Here the CDR3 reads CASSQTHTGSYEQYF. The CDR3 region has the DNA TGTGCCAGCAGTCAAACACACACAGGTTCCTACGAGCAGTACTTC.